These 6 T cell receptor beta chains came from one sample sequenced in a study of cytotoxic CD8 clonotypes in ibrutinib-treated CLL. Using immunoSEQ multiplex PCR, the repertoire was profiled, and TCRdb retains in-frame clones only, with some absent. Of 160,000 or so clones listed, roughly 80% are singletons. Here the sequenced sample was PBMCs, taken after 12 months of ibrutinib treatment. These receptors came from a human donor with chronic lymphocytic leukemia.

The V call is TRBV6-5, the J call TRBJ1-2; 7 bases fit TRBD1. This CDR3 region has 13 residues. Germline V gene lookup returns CDR1 MNHEY and CDR2 SVGAGI. Trimming took 7 bases from V and 6 from J; bases not matched to a gene: 8. CDR3 DNA: TGTGCCAGCACCCCGGGACAGTCTCATGGCTACACCTTC. The encoded protein is CASTPGQSHGYTF.

This clone has just a few counts. The chain carries TRBV14 and TRBJ2-3, with 8 bases lining up with TRBD2. The CDR3 spans 16 residues. Germline lookup yields CDR1 SGHDN and CDR2 FVKESK. J was trimmed by 9 bases and V by 6 bases; bases with no gene match: 17. The CDR3 DNA reads TGTGCCAGCAGTCTCTATAGCGGGATTCGCGGGGACACGCAGTATTTT. Its translation is CASSLYSGIRGDTQYF.

The CDR3 nucleotides are TGTGCCAGCATTGACCCCCTGATAACCATATATTTT. Encoded protein: CASIDPLITIYF. This chain uses TRBV6-6 with TRBJ1-3; D uncertain. V shed 7 bases and J shed 10 bases, with 14 bases lying between them. Germline lookup yields CDR1 MNHNY and CDR2 SVGAGI (reference sequence). This CDR3 spans 12 amino acids.

This clone was observed a handful of times. The chain has TRBV7-3 and TRBJ1-6, with D uncertain. CDR1 is SGHTA, CDR2 FQGTGA, per germline. The CDR3 totals 13 residues. Trimming removed 11 bases from V and 6 bases from J, with 14 bases in between. The CDR3 coding sequence is TGTGCCCCCGTCCGAGGGTCTAATTCACCCCTCCACTTT. It specifies CAPVRGSNSPLHF.

V usage is TRBV9 and J usage is TRBJ2-1; TRBD2 aligns across 15 bases. V was clipped by 4 bases and J by 4 bases; unmatched bases: 15. The CDR3 runs 20 residues. Germline V lookup: CDR1 SGDLS, CDR2 YYNGEE. CDR3 coding DNA: TGTGCCAGCAGCCCCCAACCGGGACTAGCGGGGGGACTAAGTTACAATGAGCAGTTCTTC. It translates to CASSPQPGLAGGLSYNEQFF.

In its sample, this clone was seen a few times. The chain combines TRBV4-2 with TRBJ1-2; no reliable D call. The CDR3 length is 14 residues. Germline-derived CDR1 and CDR2 are LGHNA and YNFKEQ. V lost 4 bases and J 6 bases, leaving 15 bases between the germline ends. CDR3 in DNA: TGTGCCAGCAGCCCCGACGGGGTAAGGAATGGCTACACCTTC. Its protein product is CASSPDGVRNGYTF.